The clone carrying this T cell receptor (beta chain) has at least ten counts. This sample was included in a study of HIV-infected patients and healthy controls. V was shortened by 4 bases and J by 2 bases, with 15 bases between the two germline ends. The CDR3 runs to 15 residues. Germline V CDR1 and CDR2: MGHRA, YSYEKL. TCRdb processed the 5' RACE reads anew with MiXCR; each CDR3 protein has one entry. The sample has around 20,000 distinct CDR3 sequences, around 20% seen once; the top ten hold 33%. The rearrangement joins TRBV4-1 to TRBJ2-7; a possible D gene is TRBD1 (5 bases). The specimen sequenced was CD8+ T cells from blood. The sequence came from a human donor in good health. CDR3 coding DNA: TGCGCCAGCAGCCCGACAGCCCTAGACACCTACGAGCAGTACTTC. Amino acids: CASSPTALDTYEQYF.